This is a list of T cell receptor beta chains from one sample in a study of technical replicates of blood from a few donors. Using immunoSEQ multiplex PCR, the repertoire was profiled, and TCRdb retains in-frame clones only, with some absent. Of 66,000 or so clones listed, roughly 90% are singletons. The sequencing input was PBMCs. The receptor source for this set is a human donor in good health. Some clones in this sample may be carry-over from other donors' samples. Both conserved end residues are part of each CDR3. Fields, in order: CDR3 length, J gene, clone size, D gene, V gene, CDR3 DNA, CDR3 protein. The D gene is left open where the match is weak. Expanded clones are given a class, and other clones once, few, many or no size at all.

len: 15; j_gene: TRBJ1-1; abundance: NA; d_gene: TRBD1; v_gene: TRBV30; CDR3nt: TGTGCCTGGAGTTCTGGGACAGGGGGTTTCGCTGAAGCTTTCTTT; CDR3aa: CAWSSGTGGFAEAFF
len: 14; j_gene: TRBJ1-6; abundance: NA; d_gene: TRBD1; v_gene: TRBV10-3; CDR3nt: TGTGCCATCAGTGCTTCAGGGGGCCCCTCACCCCTCCACTTT; CDR3aa: CAISASGGPSPLHF
len: 14; j_gene: TRBJ1-2; abundance: NA; d_gene: TRBD1; v_gene: TRBV4-1; CDR3nt: TGCGCCAGCAGCCAAGTGGGACAGCGCGGCGGCTACACCTTC; CDR3aa: CASSQVGQRGGYTF
len: 15; j_gene: TRBJ2-7; abundance: NA; d_gene: NA; v_gene: TRBV4-3; CDR3nt: TGCGCCAGCAGCCAAGATTGGGCTAACTCCTACGAGCAGTACTTC; CDR3aa: CASSQDWANSYEQYF
len: 14; j_gene: TRBJ2-6; abundance: NA; d_gene: NA; v_gene: TRBV7-2; CDR3nt: TGTGCCAGCAGCTTAGGCAGTGGGGCCAACGTCCTGACTTTC; CDR3aa: CASSLGSGANVLTF
len: 13; j_gene: TRBJ1-2; abundance: NA; d_gene: TRBD1; v_gene: TRBV5-1; CDR3nt: TGCGCCAGCAGCCGTCAGGGGGACTATGGCTACACCTTC; CDR3aa: CASSRQGDYGYTF
len: 15; j_gene: TRBJ2-7; abundance: NA; d_gene: TRBD2; v_gene: TRBV7-2; CDR3nt: TGTGCCAGCAGCCGGACTAGCGGGGAATCTTACGAGCAGTACTTC; CDR3aa: CASSRTSGESYEQYF
len: 16; j_gene: TRBJ2-3; abundance: once; d_gene: NA; v_gene: TRBV7-2; CDR3nt: TGTGCCAGCAGTAGACCCCTAGTGGATCCCACAGATACGCAGTATTTT; CDR3aa: CASSRPLVDPTDTQYF
len: 18; j_gene: TRBJ2-1; abundance: NA; d_gene: TRBD2; v_gene: TRBV4-1; CDR3nt: TGCGCCAGCAGTCTTGTAGCGGGAGGGCCCTCGGGGTACAATGAGCAGTTCTTC; CDR3aa: CASSLVAGGPSGYNEQFF
len: 15; j_gene: TRBJ2-5; abundance: NA; d_gene: TRBD2; v_gene: TRBV6-5; CDR3nt: TGTGCCAGCAGTTACGCTAGCGGGAGTTGGGAGACCCAGTACTTC; CDR3aa: CASSYASGSWETQYF
len: 16; j_gene: TRBJ2-3; abundance: NA; d_gene: TRBD1; v_gene: TRBV11-3; CDR3nt: TGTGCCAGCAGCCCCGGGACAGGGAGTTTTTCAGATACGCAGTATTTT; CDR3aa: CASSPGTGSFSDTQYF
len: 15; j_gene: TRBJ1-1; abundance: few; d_gene: NA; v_gene: TRBV5-1; CDR3nt: TGCGCCAGCAGCTTGGGACGGGCGGGCAGCACTGAAGCTTTCTTT; CDR3aa: CASSLGRAGSTEAFF
len: 15; j_gene: TRBJ1-1; abundance: NA; d_gene: NA; v_gene: TRBV25-1; CDR3nt: TGTGCCAGCAGCCCGCGGGGACCGTTGAACACTGAAGCTTTCTTT; CDR3aa: CASSPRGPLNTEAFF
len: 13; j_gene: TRBJ1-2; abundance: few; d_gene: NA; v_gene: TRBV29-1; CDR3nt: TGCAGCGTTGAGGAGGAGCCGCTCTATGGCTACACCTTC; CDR3aa: CSVEEEPLYGYTF
len: 15; j_gene: TRBJ1-2; abundance: NA; d_gene: TRBD1; v_gene: TRBV5-8; CDR3nt: TGTGCCAGCAGCTTTACTTCCGGGACAGGCTATGGCTACACCTTC; CDR3aa: CASSFTSGTGYGYTF
len: 15; j_gene: TRBJ2-7; abundance: NA; d_gene: NA; v_gene: TRBV5-6; CDR3nt: TGTGCCAGCAGCCCTTGGGGCGGACGGGAGAACGAGCAGTACTTC; CDR3aa: CASSPWGGRENEQYF
len: 13; j_gene: TRBJ2-7; abundance: NA; d_gene: TRBD2; v_gene: TRBV4-3; CDR3nt: TGCGCCAGCAGCCAAGGACTAGCACGTGAGCAGTACTTC; CDR3aa: CASSQGLAREQYF
len: 15; j_gene: TRBJ2-7; abundance: NA; d_gene: TRBD2; v_gene: TRBV27; CDR3nt: TGTGCCAGCAGAACCCCCGGCGGGAGGGCCTACGAGCAGTACTTC; CDR3aa: CASRTPGGRAYEQYF
len: 14; j_gene: TRBJ1-1; abundance: NA; d_gene: NA; v_gene: TRBV7-9; CDR3nt: TGTGCCAGCAGCTTAGGACGGGTCAACACTGAAGCTTTCTTT; CDR3aa: CASSLGRVNTEAFF
len: 16; j_gene: TRBJ2-1; abundance: NA; d_gene: TRBD2; v_gene: TRBV9; CDR3nt: TGTGCCAGCAGCCCTCCGTTCGGACTAGCGGAGAATGAGCAGTTCTTC; CDR3aa: CASSPPFGLAENEQFF
len: 14; j_gene: TRBJ1-1; abundance: NA; d_gene: NA; v_gene: TRBV11-1; CDR3nt: TGTGCCAGCAGCGCGGCTCGCATGAACACTGAAGCTTTCTTT; CDR3aa: CASSAARMNTEAFF
len: 15; j_gene: TRBJ2-7; abundance: NA; d_gene: TRBD2; v_gene: TRBV19; CDR3nt: TGTGCCAGTATGCTATCGGCGGGAGGACACTACGAGCAGTACTTC; CDR3aa: CASMLSAGGHYEQYF
len: 15; j_gene: TRBJ2-4; abundance: NA; d_gene: TRBD2; v_gene: TRBV5-5; CDR3nt: TGTGCCAGCAGCTTGAGGGGCGGGAGGGGAAACATTCAGTACTTC; CDR3aa: CASSLRGGRGNIQYF
len: 14; j_gene: TRBJ2-5; abundance: NA; d_gene: TRBD2; v_gene: TRBV6-6; CDR3nt: TGTGCCAGCAGTACGGGACTAGCGGGAGAGACCCAGTACTTC; CDR3aa: CASSTGLAGETQYF
len: 15; j_gene: TRBJ1-4; abundance: NA; d_gene: NA; v_gene: TRBV7-9; CDR3nt: TGTGCCAGCAGCCTACTTACGGGTTCTAATGAAAAACTGTTTTTT; CDR3aa: CASSLLTGSNEKLFF
len: 18; j_gene: TRBJ1-1; abundance: few; d_gene: NA; v_gene: TRBV18; CDR3nt: TGTGCCAGCTCACTGTACAAACCGGGGGGCGGTCTTAACACTGAAGCTTTCTTT; CDR3aa: CASSLYKPGGGLNTEAFF
len: 15; j_gene: TRBJ2-7; abundance: once; d_gene: TRBD2; v_gene: TRBV19; CDR3nt: TGTGCCAGTAGTACTAGCGGGAATCCGATCTACGAGCAGTACTTC; CDR3aa: CASSTSGNPIYEQYF
len: 16; j_gene: TRBJ2-7; abundance: NA; d_gene: TRBD2; v_gene: TRBV5-6; CDR3nt: TGTGCCAGCAGCCTATTCGGACTAGCGGGAGCCAGCGAGCAGTACTTC; CDR3aa: CASSLFGLAGASEQYF
len: 17; j_gene: TRBJ2-1; abundance: NA; d_gene: NA; v_gene: TRBV4-3; CDR3nt: TGCGCCAGCAGCCAACGCCTGGGGACATCCTCCTACAATGAGCAGTTCTTC; CDR3aa: CASSQRLGTSSYNEQFF
len: 16; j_gene: TRBJ2-3; abundance: NA; d_gene: TRBD1; v_gene: TRBV4-3; CDR3nt: TGCGCCAGCAGCAGTATGGGACAGGGAGGGACAGATACGCAGTATTTT; CDR3aa: CASSSMGQGGTDTQYF
len: 13; j_gene: TRBJ1-2; abundance: NA; d_gene: NA; v_gene: TRBV29-1; CDR3nt: TGCAGCGTTGAAACGCAGGGAGGAGCTGGCTACACCTTC; CDR3aa: CSVETQGGAGYTF
len: 16; j_gene: TRBJ1-1; abundance: NA; d_gene: NA; v_gene: TRBV5-1; CDR3nt: TGCGCCAGCAGCTTGGCTTCAGGGCTCAGGAACACTGAAGCTTTCTTT; CDR3aa: CASSLASGLRNTEAFF
len: 13; j_gene: TRBJ2-5; abundance: NA; d_gene: NA; v_gene: TRBV29-1; CDR3nt: TGCAGCGTTGAACGGAAGATCGGGGAGACCCAGTACTTC; CDR3aa: CSVERKIGETQYF
len: 17; j_gene: TRBJ1-5; abundance: NA; d_gene: NA; v_gene: TRBV5-5; CDR3nt: TGTGCCAGCAGCTATGCCTCCTCATCAGGGAGCAATCAGCCCCAGCATTTT; CDR3aa: CASSYASSSGSNQPQHF
len: 15; j_gene: TRBJ2-3; abundance: NA; d_gene: TRBD2; v_gene: TRBV6-1; CDR3nt: TGTGCCAGCCGCAGACTAGCGGGAGTTACGGATACGCAGTATTTT; CDR3aa: CASRRLAGVTDTQYF
len: 11; j_gene: TRBJ2-7; abundance: NA; d_gene: NA; v_gene: TRBV2; CDR3nt: TGTGCCAGCTCGGTCGCCTACGAGCAGTACTTC; CDR3aa: CASSVAYEQYF
len: 22; j_gene: TRBJ1-2; abundance: NA; d_gene: TRBD1; v_gene: TRBV4-1; CDR3nt: TGCGCCAGCAGCCCTCGTGAACGTCCGGCCAGGGACAGAAGTGAGTTAAACTATGGCTACACCTTC; CDR3aa: CASSPRERPARDRSELNYGYTF